This is a list of T cell receptor beta chains from one sample in a study of T cell repertoires in cytomegalovirus infection. TCRdb itself ran the reads through MiXCR, one entry per CDR3 protein. The sample holds approximately 500,000 distinct CDR3 sequences, more than 20% seen once. The specimen was PBMCs. The receptors shown here come from a human donor in good health (CMV status not recorded). Some clones in this sample may be carry-over from other donors' samples. Each CDR3 is given with its conserved first and last residue. Fields, in order: J gene, D gene, V gene, clone size, CDR3 DNA, CDR3 protein. The D gene is left open where the match is weak. Size is omitted from some rows. Given values are once, few, many or a class for expanded clones.

j_gene: TRBJ2-5; d_gene: -; v_gene: TRBV7-6; abundance: few; CDR3nt: TGTGCCAGCAGCTTGACATCGGAGACCCAGTACTTC; CDR3aa: CASSLTSETQYF
j_gene: TRBJ1-5; d_gene: TRBD1; v_gene: TRBV7-2; abundance: few; CDR3nt: TGTGCCAGCAGCTTGACCCCGGGACAGGCCTCATATAGCAATCAGCCCCAGCATTTT; CDR3aa: CASSLTPGQASYSNQPQHF
j_gene: TRBJ1-2; d_gene: -; v_gene: TRBV7-2; abundance: many; CDR3nt: TGTGCCAGCAGCTTCCTTAACTATGGCTACACCTTC; CDR3aa: CASSFLNYGYTF
j_gene: TRBJ1-2; d_gene: TRBD1; v_gene: TRBV4-3; abundance: few; CDR3nt: TGCGCCAGCAACCCAGACAGGGGGCGCGGTGGCTACACCTTC; CDR3aa: CASNPDRGRGGYTF
j_gene: TRBJ2-1; d_gene: TRBD2; v_gene: TRBV6-2/TRBV6-3; abundance: many; CDR3nt: TGTGCCAGCAGTTACCCCGTGATAGCGGGACTCTACAATGAGCAGTTCTTC; CDR3aa: CASSYPVIAGLYNEQFF
j_gene: TRBJ1-5; d_gene: -; v_gene: TRBV2; abundance: -; CDR3nt: TGTGCCAGCAGTGATATCCGGGGGTTCAGCAATCAGCCCCAGCATTTT; CDR3aa: CASSDIRGFSNQPQHF
j_gene: TRBJ1-1; d_gene: -; v_gene: TRBV12-3/TRBV12-4; abundance: -; CDR3nt: TGTGCCAGCAGTTTAAAAGTTGGGGGCGAATCTTGGTACACTGAAGCTTTCTTT; CDR3aa: CASSLKVGGESWYTEAFF
j_gene: TRBJ2-1; d_gene: TRBD2; v_gene: TRBV7-2; abundance: many; CDR3nt: TGTGCCAGCAGCTTAGCTGCGGGAGGCTACAGTGAGCAGTTCTTC; CDR3aa: CASSLAAGGYSEQFF
j_gene: TRBJ2-7; d_gene: -; v_gene: TRBV4-1; abundance: -; CDR3nt: TGCGCCAGCAGCTACGCCTTGGGGGAGCCGTCCTACGAGCAGTACTTC; CDR3aa: CASSYALGEPSYEQYF
j_gene: TRBJ2-2; d_gene: -; v_gene: TRBV6-2/TRBV6-3; abundance: -; CDR3nt: TGTGCCAGCAGAGCCCGTTTTCGACAGGCCACCGGGGAGCTGTTTTTT; CDR3aa: CASRARFRQATGELFF
j_gene: TRBJ2-1; d_gene: TRBD2; v_gene: TRBV24-1; abundance: -; CDR3nt: TGTGCCACCAGTGAACTAGCGGGGGAGAATGAGCAGTTCTTC; CDR3aa: CATSELAGENEQFF
j_gene: TRBJ1-1; d_gene: TRBD1; v_gene: TRBV28; abundance: -; CDR3nt: TGTGCCAGCAGTTTCCAAAATTGGGGACAGGGTGGGAGAACGACTGAAGCTTTCTTT; CDR3aa: CASSFQNWGQGGRTTEAFF
j_gene: TRBJ2-1; d_gene: -; v_gene: TRBV12-3/TRBV12-4; abundance: many; CDR3nt: TGTGCCAGCAGGTGGGGGGAGGCTAGGTCCTACAATGAGCAGTTCTTC; CDR3aa: CASRWGEARSYNEQFF
j_gene: TRBJ1-1; d_gene: -; v_gene: TRBV7-9; abundance: many; CDR3nt: TGTGCCAGCAGCACCCGAAGGGGTGGGCGATACATGAACACTGAAGCTTTCTTT; CDR3aa: CASSTRRGGRYMNTEAFF
j_gene: TRBJ2-3; d_gene: TRBD2; v_gene: TRBV4-3; abundance: -; CDR3nt: TGCGCCAGCAGCCAAGATTTTTCGGGGGGTGCCGCAGATACGCAGTATTTT; CDR3aa: CASSQDFSGGAADTQYF
j_gene: TRBJ1-6; d_gene: -; v_gene: TRBV7-2; abundance: many; CDR3nt: TGTGCCAGCAGCTTAGCAAATGCGGATTCACCCCTCCACTTT; CDR3aa: CASSLANADSPLHF
j_gene: TRBJ1-5; d_gene: -; v_gene: TRBV6-2/TRBV6-3; abundance: -; CDR3nt: TGTGCCAGCAGTGCCCCCGGGGCTTTTAGCAATCAGCCCCAGCATTTT; CDR3aa: CASSAPGAFSNQPQHF
j_gene: TRBJ1-2; d_gene: -; v_gene: TRBV12-3/TRBV12-4; abundance: -; CDR3nt: TGTGCCAGCAGTTTTCAAAAGTTCGGCTACACCTTC; CDR3aa: CASSFQKFGYTF
j_gene: TRBJ1-2; d_gene: -; v_gene: TRBV5-4; abundance: many; CDR3nt: TGTGCCAGCAGCCCGACAAATAACTATGGCTACACCTTC; CDR3aa: CASSPTNNYGYTF
j_gene: TRBJ1-1; d_gene: -; v_gene: TRBV7-2; abundance: -; CDR3nt: TGTGCCAGCAGCTTAGTGGTTCGGAGGAACACTGAAGCTTTCTTT; CDR3aa: CASSLVVRRNTEAFF
j_gene: TRBJ2-1; d_gene: TRBD2; v_gene: TRBV7-6; abundance: many; CDR3nt: TGTGCCAGCAGCGGGGCTAGCGGGGGCCGGTACAATGAGCAGTTCTTC; CDR3aa: CASSGASGGRYNEQFF
j_gene: TRBJ2-7; d_gene: -; v_gene: TRBV4-3; abundance: few; CDR3nt: TGCGCCAGCAGCCAAGGGTCGACAGGCTACGAGCAGTACTTC; CDR3aa: CASSQGSTGYEQYF
j_gene: TRBJ1-1; d_gene: TRBD1; v_gene: TRBV20-1; abundance: few; CDR3nt: TGCAGTGCCCTCGGACAGGGGGCAGATACTGAAGCTTTCTTT; CDR3aa: CSALGQGADTEAFF
j_gene: TRBJ2-2; d_gene: -; v_gene: TRBV29-1; abundance: -; CDR3nt: TGCAGCGGGTCTTTGGCCGGGGAGCTGTTTTTT; CDR3aa: CSGSLAGELFF
j_gene: TRBJ2-2; d_gene: TRBD1; v_gene: TRBV7-9; abundance: few; CDR3nt: TGTGCCAGCAGCTCGACCGGGGGACAGGGATTGAGCGGGGAGCTGTTTTTT; CDR3aa: CASSSTGGQGLSGELFF
j_gene: TRBJ2-2; d_gene: -; v_gene: TRBV15; abundance: -; CDR3nt: TGTGCCACCAGCAGAGATGGTGTTCCCGAGAGGGAGCTGTTTTTT; CDR3aa: CATSRDGVPERELFF
j_gene: TRBJ1-4; d_gene: -; v_gene: TRBV7-9; abundance: many; CDR3nt: TGTGCCAGCAGCTTAGGGGCGGCTTCTGCAACTAATGAAAAACTGTTTTTT; CDR3aa: CASSLGAASATNEKLFF
j_gene: TRBJ2-2; d_gene: -; v_gene: TRBV7-2; abundance: few; CDR3nt: TGTGCCAGCAGCTTACTGTTATACACCGGGGAGCTGTTTTTT; CDR3aa: CASSLLLYTGELFF
j_gene: TRBJ1-5; d_gene: -; v_gene: TRBV7-6; abundance: -; CDR3nt: TGTGCCAGCAGCCCCGGGGCGGGGGATAGCAATCAGCCCCAGCATTTT; CDR3aa: CASSPGAGDSNQPQHF
j_gene: TRBJ2-7; d_gene: -; v_gene: TRBV6-1; abundance: few; CDR3nt: TGTGCCAGCAGTGAATGGACGGGGAAAGGATCCTACGAGCAGTACTTC; CDR3aa: CASSEWTGKGSYEQYF